Included here is one T cell receptor beta chain sequence, with context. Its specific antigen is unknown. Per-nucleotide qualities are absent, and no much larger clonotype sits a single base away. This record comes from a study of response to subunit inactivated influenza vaccine (dated by TCRdb to 2017 to 2018). Turning to the overall study: To follow how T cells responded to a trivalent subunit inactivated influenza vaccine, the researchers relied on deep quantitative profiling of the T cell receptor repertoire. Study-wide conclusions, independent of this receptor: The authors proposed that each seasonal influenza vaccination may bring in only a limited number of new T cells.

V is cut by 6 bases and J by 0 bases, and the space between the germline ends is 8 bases. The germline V gene (reference sequence) gives CDR1 as MNHEY and CDR2 as SMNVEV. From the cysteine up to the phenylalanine, the CDR3 has a length of 13 residues. The entry retains the CDR3 DNA only, 39 bases that are in frame from base 1. To prepare the library, RT-PCR was applied. The sequencer listed for this sample is Illumina HiSeq 2500. The public reads were run again by TCRdb, first through fastp at Q25 and then through MiXCR, and only productive beta chains were kept. Merged by CDR3 protein, the rows form single entries marked with the most common genes and DNA. This sample comprises approximately 700,000 distinct CDR3 sequences, approximately 15% of them detected only once. The top ten clones comprise roughly 12% of the sample.

The receptor was isolated from a man in his fifties or sixties who received an inactivated influenza vaccine. Donor details come from another sample of the same person, matched by shared clones. The receptor chain draws on TRBV27 and TRBJ2-5, with no confidently assigned D gene. Sequenced here: PBMCs from blood, sampled about 12 days after vaccination. Here the CDR3 is given as CASRVRYQETQYF. The bases read TGTGCCAGCAGAGTGCGATACCAAGAGACCCAGTACTTC.